This T cell receptor (beta chain) was found in a study of blood T cell repertoires in COVID-19. At the level of the study: Spain, Italy and the United States supplied samples that represented acute and convalescent COVID-19. PBMCs, B-cell-depleted T cells, or T cells provided the cDNA or gDNA that made up the material.

Using immunoSEQ multiplex PCR, the repertoire was profiled, and TCRdb retains in-frame clones only, with some absent. In the table there are around 100,000 clones, about 80% of which are singletons. The CDR3 spans 14 residues. From germline, CDR1 is SEHNR and CDR2 FQNEAQ (reference sequence). Trimming stripped 0 bases from V and 1 base from J, with 6 bases between. The sample was peripheral blood. The chain links TRBV7-9 to TRBJ2-5, with D possibly being TRBD2 (6 bases). The sequence was collected from a human donor in a cohort sampled during active or convalescent COVID-19. CDR3 nucleotide sequence: TGTGCCAGCAGCTTAGCGGGGGGCCAAGAGACCCAGTACTTC. Its protein product is CASSLAGGQETQYF. Variable domain in full (rest from reference TRBV7-9 and TRBJ2-5): DTGVSQNPRHKITKRGQNVTFRCDPISEHNRLYWYRQTLGQGPEFLTYFQNEAQLEKSRLLSDRFSAERPKGSFSTLEIQRTEQGDSAMYLCASSLAGGQETQYFGPGTRLLVL.